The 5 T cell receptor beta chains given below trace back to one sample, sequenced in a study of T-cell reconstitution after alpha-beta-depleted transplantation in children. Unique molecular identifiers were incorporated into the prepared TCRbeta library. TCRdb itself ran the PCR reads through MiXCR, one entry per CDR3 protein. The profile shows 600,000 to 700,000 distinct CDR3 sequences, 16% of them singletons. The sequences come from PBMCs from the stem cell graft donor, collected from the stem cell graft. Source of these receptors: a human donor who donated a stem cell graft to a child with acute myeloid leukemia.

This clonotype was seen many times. CDR3 coding DNA: TGCAGCGTTGTGGGAAGGGTCGAAGACAGTCACACCGGGGAGCTGTTTTTT. This encodes CSVVGRVEDSHTGELFF. The gene calls are TRBV29-1 and TRBJ2-2; D possibly corresponds to TRBD1 (5 bases). V shed 4 bases and J shed 3 bases, with 21 bases lying between them. The CDR3 is 17 amino acids. The V gene's germline CDR1 is SQVTM and CDR2 ANQGSEA.

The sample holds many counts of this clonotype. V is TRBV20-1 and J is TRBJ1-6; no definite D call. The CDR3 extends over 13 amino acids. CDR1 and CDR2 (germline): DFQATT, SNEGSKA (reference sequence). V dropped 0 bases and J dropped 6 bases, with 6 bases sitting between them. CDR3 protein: CSARDHSNSPLHF. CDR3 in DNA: TGCAGTGCTAGAGATCATTCTAATTCACCCCTCCACTTT.

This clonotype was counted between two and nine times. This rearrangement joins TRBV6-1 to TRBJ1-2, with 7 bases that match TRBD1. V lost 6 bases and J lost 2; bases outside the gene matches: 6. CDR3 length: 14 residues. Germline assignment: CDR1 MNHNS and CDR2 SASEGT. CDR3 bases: TGTGCCAGCAGCCACGGGACAGCCAACTATGGCTACACCTTC. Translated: CASSHGTANYGYTF.

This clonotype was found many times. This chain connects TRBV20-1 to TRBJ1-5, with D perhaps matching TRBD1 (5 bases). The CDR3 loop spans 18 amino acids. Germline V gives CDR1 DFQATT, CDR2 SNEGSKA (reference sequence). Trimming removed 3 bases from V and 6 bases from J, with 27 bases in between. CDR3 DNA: TGCAGTGCTAGGGGTAGACAGAGCGGGTCCCTAGTCGGTCAGCCCCAGCATTTT. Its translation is CSARGRQSGSLVGQPQHF.

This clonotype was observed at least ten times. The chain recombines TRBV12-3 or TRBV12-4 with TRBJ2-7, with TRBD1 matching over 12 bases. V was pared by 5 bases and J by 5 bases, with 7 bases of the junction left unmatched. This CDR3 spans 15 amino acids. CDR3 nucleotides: TGTGCCAGCAGTCGGGACAGGGGGCGAAAGAACGAGCAGTACTTC. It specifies CASSRDRGRKNEQYF.